One and the same sample provided the 19 T cell receptor beta chains below, sequenced in a study of T cell repertoires in cytomegalovirus infection. Via MiXCR, TCRdb re-called the reads, giving one row per CDR3 protein. The sample has fewer than 250,000 distinct CDR3 sequences; approximately 22% are singletons. Sequencing input: CD8+ T cells from PBMCs. These receptors were obtained from a human donor in good health (CMV status not recorded). Some clones in this sample may be carry-over from other donors' samples.

The rearrangement uses TRBV14 and TRBJ2-7; no reliable D call. With 0 bases removed from V and 6 bases from J, the gap between germline ends came to 9 bases. The CDR3 has 13 residues. Germline V CDR1 and CDR2: SGHDN, FVKESK. CDR3 residues: CASSQESESEQYF. The CDR3 DNA is TGTGCCAGCAGCCAAGAGTCTGAATCCGAGCAGTACTTC.

This clonotype turned up a few times. The chain recombines TRBV7-9 with TRBJ2-2; the D is unclear. V was trimmed by 2 bases and J by 7 bases, leaving 5 bases between them. Germline lookup yields CDR1 SEHNR and CDR2 FQNEAQ (reference sequence). The CDR3 consists of 12 residues. In DNA, the CDR3 is TGTGCCAGCAGCTTAAGACTCGGGGAGCTGTTTTTT. Protein sequence: CASSLRLGELFF.

The rearrangement joins TRBV12-3 or TRBV12-4 to TRBJ2-2; 10 positions agree with TRBD1. V was pared by 8 bases and J by 3 bases, with 6 bases of the junction left unmatched. This CDR3 comprises 15 residues. The CDR3 here is CASAGQGVDTGELFF. CDR3 coding DNA: TGTGCCAGCGCCGGACAGGGGGTCGACACCGGGGAGCTGTTTTTT.

This clonotype was recorded many times. This chain uses TRBV7-6 with TRBJ1-6, with D hard to call. The germline V and J ends were trimmed by 0 bases and 8 bases, with 8 bases remaining between them. This CDR3 contains 14 residues. Germline CDR1 is SGHVS and CDR2 is FNYEAQ. For the CDR3, the DNA is TGTGCCAGCAGCTTAGCCTCCGGGGATTCACCCCTCCACTTT. This encodes CASSLASGDSPLHF.

This rearrangement joins TRBV15 to TRBJ2-3; no firm D call. CDR1 is LNHNV and CDR2 is YYDKDF in the germline V gene (reference sequence). The CDR3 runs to 15 residues. V shed 3 bases and J shed 3 bases, with 13 bases lying between them. CDR3 bases: TGTGCCACCAGCAGGTCTAATTGGGGTACAGATACGCAGTATTTT. As protein: CATSRSNWGTDTQYF.

The chain carries TRBV15 and TRBJ1-5, with D tentatively TRBD1 (5 bases). V was trimmed by 0 bases and J by 4 bases, leaving 10 bases between them. Germline V gene lookup returns CDR1 LNHNV and CDR2 YYDKDF (reference sequence). This CDR3 contains 15 residues. This CDR3 reads CATSREGGRNQPQHF. The CDR3 DNA reads as TGTGCCACCAGCAGAGAGGGGGGGAGGAATCAGCCCCAGCATTTT.

This clonotype was recorded at least ten times. CDR3 bases: TGTGCCAGCAGCTTGGTGAACACTGAAGCTTTCTTT. This translates into CASSLVNTEAFF. The chain has TRBV5-6 and TRBJ1-1; no definite D call. Germline CDR1 and CDR2: SGHDT and YYEEEE. The V gene lost 0 bases and the J gene lost 0 bases, with 0 bases spanning the gap. The CDR3 runs 12 residues.

This clonotype was counted a single time. This chain uses TRBV20-1 with TRBJ2-5, with TRBD2 identical over 11 bases. The V and J ends lost 5 bases and 5 bases, in that order; junction bases with no gene match: 13. The CDR3 has 16 amino acids. The germline CDR1 and CDR2 sequences are DFQATT and SNEGSKA (reference sequence). CDR3 protein: CSADSYSGGAGETQYF. The CDR3 DNA is TGCAGTGCTGACTCCTATAGCGGGGGGGCGGGGGAGACCCAGTACTTC.

The rearrangement links TRBV6-6 to TRBJ1-1, with a possible D match to TRBD1 (6 bases). The V and J ends lost 2 bases and 4 bases respectively, with 20 bases between them. The germline V gene encodes CDR1 MNHNY and CDR2 SVGAGI (reference sequence). The CDR3 sequence is 17 residues long. The CDR3 spells CASSYVLGGQDGTEAFF. The DNA of the CDR3 is TGTGCCAGCAGTTACGTCTTAGGGGGGCAGGATGGCACTGAAGCTTTCTTT.

In this sample, this clonotype turned up a few times. The gene calls are TRBV6-1 and TRBJ2-1; no clear D gene. Per germline, CDR1 MNHNS and CDR2 SASEGT. This CDR3 is built from 15 residues. V was cut by 6 bases and J by 2 bases, with 14 bases left in between. CDR3 DNA sequence: TGTGCCAGCAGCTCCGTTGGCAGACCCTACAATGAGCAGTTCTTC. It specifies CASSSVGRPYNEQFF.

The chain is built from TRBV28 and TRBJ1-4, with D possibly matching TRBD1 (6 bases). Trimming removed 6 bases at V and 7 bases at J, with 12 bases between. In germline, CDR1 is MDHEN, CDR2 SYDVKM. This CDR3 region has 13 residues. CDR3 amino acids: CASSLGGSEKLFF. CDR3 sequence (DNA): TGTGCCAGCAGCCTGGGGGGCAGTGAAAAACTGTTTTTT.

In this sample, this clonotype turned up many times. The chain couples TRBV28 to TRBJ2-7; D gene uncertain. The CDR3 extends over 14 amino acids. V lost 2 bases, J lost 3 bases, and 11 bases lay in between. In germline, CDR1 is MDHEN, CDR2 SYDVKM. The CDR3 sequence is CASSLKGNYYEQYF. The CDR3 DNA reads as TGTGCCAGCAGTTTAAAGGGTAATTACTACGAGCAGTACTTC.

This sequence joins TRBV19 and TRBJ2-1; possibly TRBD1 or TRBD2 for D (6 bases each). There are 17 residues in the CDR3. V was cut by 3 bases and J by 5 bases, with 20 bases left in between. Germline values: CDR1 LNHDA, CDR2 SQIVND (reference sequence). The CDR3, as DNA: TGTGCCAGTAGTATCTCTGGGGGGCCCGCGACGGACAATGAGCAGTTCTTC. It specifies CASSISGGPATDNEQFF.

V gene TRBV7-9 combines with J gene TRBJ1-1, with TRBD1 as a possible D gene (6 bases). Trimming left V 4 bases short and J 6 bases short, with 12 bases between. CDR3 length: 13 amino acids. Germline lookup yields CDR1 SEHNR and CDR2 FQNEAQ (reference sequence). This CDR3 reads CASSSTGPAEAFF. DNA for the CDR3: TGTGCCAGCAGCTCGACAGGTCCCGCTGAAGCTTTCTTT.

This clonotype was seen a handful of times. The CDR3 loop is CASTGLTPYEQYF. CDR3 in DNA: TGTGCCAGCACCGGACTGACACCCTACGAGCAGTACTTC. The rearrangement uses TRBV27 and TRBJ2-7; D may be TRBD2 (5 bases). CDR1 is MNHEY and CDR2 is SMNVEV in the germline V gene (reference sequence). This CDR3 has 13 amino acids. V was shortened by 7 bases and J by 2 bases, with 12 bases between the two germline ends.

At least ten counts were recorded for this clonotype. The chain is built from TRBV6-5 and TRBJ2-1; D perhaps matches TRBD1 (5 bases). Trimming took 0 bases from V and 9 from J, leaving 12 bases between them. CDR1 and CDR2 from the germline V gene are MNHEY and SVGAGI. This CDR3 has 14 residues. CDR3 bases: TGTGCCAGCAGTTACTCGAATGGGGCCCGTGAGCAGTTCTTC. This gives the protein CASSYSNGAREQFF.

J is TRBJ2-7 and V is TRBV7-9, with 9 bases aligning to TRBD2. The CDR3 totals 15 residues. The germline CDR1 and CDR2 sequences are SEHNR and FQNEAQ (reference sequence). The V gene end was trimmed by 4 bases and the J gene end by 3 bases; junction bases not matched to a gene: 7. This CDR3 reads CASSSWGSGGYEQYF. The CDR3 DNA reads as TGTGCCAGCAGCTCCTGGGGTAGCGGGGGCTACGAGCAGTACTTC. Together with reference TRBV7-9 and TRBJ2-7, the CDR3 gives the full variable domain: DTGVSQNPRHKITKRGQNVTFRCDPISEHNRLYWYRQTLGQGPEFLTYFQNEAQLEKSRLLSDRFSAERPKGSFSTLEIQRTEQGDSAMYLCASSSWGSGGYEQYFGPGTRLTVT.

J is TRBJ1-5 and V is TRBV19, with D maybe TRBD1 (5 bases). Germline V CDR1 and CDR2: LNHDA, SQIVND (reference sequence). The CDR3 is 14 residues long. V was clipped by 3 bases and J by 5 bases, with 11 bases between them. The DNA of the CDR3 is TGTGCCAGTAGTATCAGGGACCGGGATCAGCCCCAGCATTTT. Translating it yields CASSIRDRDQPQHF.

This clonotype was seen many times. J is TRBJ1-1 and V is TRBV7-2, with D unclear. Germline CDR1 SGHTA, CDR2 FQGNSA. CDR3 length: 14 residues. V was trimmed by 5 bases and J by 1 base, leaving 11 bases between them. In nucleotides, the CDR3 is TGTGCCAGCAGCGATTGGCTGAGGAACACTGAAGCTTTCTTT. It is translated as CASSDWLRNTEAFF.